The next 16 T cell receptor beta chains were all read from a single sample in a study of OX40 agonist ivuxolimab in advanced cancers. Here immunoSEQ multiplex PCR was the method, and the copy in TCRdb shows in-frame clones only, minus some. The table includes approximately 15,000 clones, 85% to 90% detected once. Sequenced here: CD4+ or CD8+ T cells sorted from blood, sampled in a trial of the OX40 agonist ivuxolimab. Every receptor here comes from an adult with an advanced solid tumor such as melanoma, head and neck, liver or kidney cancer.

The CDR3 sequence: CASSSWPGQNQPQHF. DNA of the CDR3: TGTGCCAGCAGCTCCTGGCCGGGACAGAATCAGCCCCAGCATTTT. The V gene is TRBV5-4, the J gene TRBJ1-5; 7 bases line up with TRBD1. The CDR3 extends over 15 amino acids. Germline CDR1 reads SGHNT; CDR2 reads YYREEE (reference sequence). Trimming at V came to 3 bases and at J to 4 bases, leaving 7 bases not matched to a gene.

The CDR3 DNA sequence: TGTGCCAGCGAAGCGGTGGCAGCTGAGAACTATGGCTACACCTTC. Amino acids: CASEAVAAENYGYTF. V is TRBV2 and J is TRBJ1-2, with unresolved D. CDR3 length: 15 residues. Trimming stripped 8 bases from V and 2 bases from J, with 18 bases between. Germline CDR1 reads SNHLY; CDR2 reads FYNNEI. Full variable domain (remainder filled in from reference TRBV2 and TRBJ1-2): EPEVTQTPSHQVTQMGQEVILRCVPISNHLYFYWYRQILGQKVEFLVSFYNNEISEKSEIFDDQFSVERPDGSNFTLKIRSTKLEDSAMYFCASEAVAAENYGYTFGSGTRLTVV.

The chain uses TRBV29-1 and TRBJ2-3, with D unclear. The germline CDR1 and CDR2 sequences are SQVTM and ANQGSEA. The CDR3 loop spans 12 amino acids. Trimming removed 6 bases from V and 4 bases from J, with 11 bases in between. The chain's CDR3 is CSVRWVADTQYF. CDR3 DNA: TGCAGCGTCCGTTGGGTCGCAGATACGCAGTATTTT.

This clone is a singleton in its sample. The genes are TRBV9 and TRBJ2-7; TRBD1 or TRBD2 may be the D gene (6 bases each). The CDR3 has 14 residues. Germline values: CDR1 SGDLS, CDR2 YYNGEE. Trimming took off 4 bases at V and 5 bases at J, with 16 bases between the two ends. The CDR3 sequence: CASSLGGQDDEQYF. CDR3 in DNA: TGTGCCAGCAGCCTGGGGGGCCAGGACGACGAGCAGTACTTC.

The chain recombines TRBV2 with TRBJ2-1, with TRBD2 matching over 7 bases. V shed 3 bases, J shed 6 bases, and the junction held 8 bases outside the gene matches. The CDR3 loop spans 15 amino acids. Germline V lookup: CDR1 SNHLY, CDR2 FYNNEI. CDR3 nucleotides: TGTGCCAGCAGTGAGGACCGGGGGGTTATCAATGAGCAGTTCTTC. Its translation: CASSEDRGVINEQFF.

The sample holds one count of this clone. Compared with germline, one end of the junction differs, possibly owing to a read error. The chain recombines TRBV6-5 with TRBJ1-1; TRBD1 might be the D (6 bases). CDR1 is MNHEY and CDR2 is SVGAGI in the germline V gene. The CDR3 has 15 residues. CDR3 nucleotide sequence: TGTGCCAGCAGCGCACGGGGGGGCGGAAACATTGAAGCTTTCTTT. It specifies CASSARGGGNIEAFF.

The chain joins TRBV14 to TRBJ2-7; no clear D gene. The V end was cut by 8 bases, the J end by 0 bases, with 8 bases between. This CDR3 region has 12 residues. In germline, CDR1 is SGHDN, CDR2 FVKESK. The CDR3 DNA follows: TGTGCCAGCCAATCTGACTCCTACGAGCAGTACTTC. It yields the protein CASQSDSYEQYF.

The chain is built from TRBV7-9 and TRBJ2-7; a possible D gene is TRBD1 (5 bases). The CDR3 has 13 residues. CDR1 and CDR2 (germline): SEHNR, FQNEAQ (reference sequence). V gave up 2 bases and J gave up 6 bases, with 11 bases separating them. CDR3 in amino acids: CASSLNPGIEQYF. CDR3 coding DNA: TGTGCCAGCAGCTTAAATCCAGGGATCGAGCAGTACTTC.

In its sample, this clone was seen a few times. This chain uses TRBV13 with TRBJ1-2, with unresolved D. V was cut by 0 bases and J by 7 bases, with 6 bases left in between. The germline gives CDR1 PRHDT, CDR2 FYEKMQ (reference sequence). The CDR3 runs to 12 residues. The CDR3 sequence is CASSLGRSGYTF. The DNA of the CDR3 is TGTGCCAGCAGCTTAGGCCGTTCTGGCTACACCTTC.

The CDR3 is CASSYRGLGTDTQYF. In DNA, the CDR3 is TGTGCCAGCAGTTACAGAGGACTCGGCACAGATACGCAGTATTTT. The chain combines TRBV6-6 with TRBJ2-3; weak D call: TRBD2 (5 bases). This CDR3 contains 15 residues. V lost 2 bases and J 1 base, leaving 10 bases between the germline ends. CDR1 and CDR2 (germline): MNHNY, SVGAGI (reference sequence).

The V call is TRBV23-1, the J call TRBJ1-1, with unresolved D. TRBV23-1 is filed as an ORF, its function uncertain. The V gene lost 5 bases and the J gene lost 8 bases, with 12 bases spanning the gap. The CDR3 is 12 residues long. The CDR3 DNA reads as TGCGCCAGCAGTAGGTCCACTGAAGAAGCTTTCTTT. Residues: CASSRSTEEAFF.

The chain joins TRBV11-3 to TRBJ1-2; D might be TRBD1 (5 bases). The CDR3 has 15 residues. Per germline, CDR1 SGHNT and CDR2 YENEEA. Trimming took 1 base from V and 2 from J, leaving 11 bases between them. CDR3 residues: CASSLARGMNYGYTF. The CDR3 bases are TGTGCCAGCAGCTTAGCGAGGGGTATGAACTATGGCTACACCTTC.

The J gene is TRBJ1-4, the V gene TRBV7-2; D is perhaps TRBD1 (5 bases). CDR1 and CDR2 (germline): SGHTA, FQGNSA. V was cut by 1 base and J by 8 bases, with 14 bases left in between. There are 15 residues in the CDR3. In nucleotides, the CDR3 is TGTGCCAGCAGCTTAGTGCCAGGGAACATGGAAAAACTGTTTTTT. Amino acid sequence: CASSLVPGNMEKLFF. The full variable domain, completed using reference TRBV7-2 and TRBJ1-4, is GAGVSQSPSNKVTEKGKDVELRCDPISGHTALYWYRQSLGQGLEFLIYFQGNSAPDKSGLPSDRFSAERTGGSVSTLTIQRTQQEDSAVYLCASSLVPGNMEKLFFGSGTQLSVL.

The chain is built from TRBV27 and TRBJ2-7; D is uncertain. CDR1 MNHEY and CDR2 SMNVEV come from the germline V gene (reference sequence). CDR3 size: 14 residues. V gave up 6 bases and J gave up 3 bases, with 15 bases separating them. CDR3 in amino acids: CASSPDPVDYEQYF. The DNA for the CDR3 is TGTGCCAGCAGCCCTGACCCCGTGGACTACGAGCAGTACTTC.

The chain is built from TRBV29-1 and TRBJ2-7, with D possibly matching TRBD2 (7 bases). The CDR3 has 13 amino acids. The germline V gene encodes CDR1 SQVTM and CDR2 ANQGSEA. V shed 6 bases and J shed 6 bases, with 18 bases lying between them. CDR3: CSVQGGVVVEQYF. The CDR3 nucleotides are TGCAGCGTCCAAGGGGGGGTAGTAGTCGAGCAGTACTTC.

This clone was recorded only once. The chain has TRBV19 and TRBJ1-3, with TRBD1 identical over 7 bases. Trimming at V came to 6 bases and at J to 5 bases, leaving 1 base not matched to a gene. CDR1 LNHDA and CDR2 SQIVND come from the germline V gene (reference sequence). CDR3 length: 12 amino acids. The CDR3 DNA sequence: TGTGCCAGTAGGACAGGGAGAAACACCATATATTTT. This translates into CASRTGRNTIYF.